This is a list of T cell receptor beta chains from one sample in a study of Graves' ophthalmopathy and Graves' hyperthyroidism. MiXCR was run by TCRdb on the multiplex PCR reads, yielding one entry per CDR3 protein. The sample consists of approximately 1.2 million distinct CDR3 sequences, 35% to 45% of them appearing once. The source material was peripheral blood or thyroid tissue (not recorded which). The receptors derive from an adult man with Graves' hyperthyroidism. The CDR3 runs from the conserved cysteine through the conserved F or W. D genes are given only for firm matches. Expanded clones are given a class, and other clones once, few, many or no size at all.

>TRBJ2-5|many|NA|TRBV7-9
CASSLAASQETQYF
TGTGCCAGCAGCTTAGCGGCGTCCCAAGAGACCCAGTACTTC
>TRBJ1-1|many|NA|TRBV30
CAWSTRRDTEAFF
TGTGCCTGGAGTACAAGGCGGGACACTGAAGCTTTCTTT
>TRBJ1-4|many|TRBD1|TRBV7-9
CASSRQPGTANEKLFF
TGTGCCAGCAGCCGACAGCCCGGGACAGCCAATGAAAAACTGTTTTTT
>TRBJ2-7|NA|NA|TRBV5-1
CASSLEEGGVLAYEQYF
TGCGCCAGCAGCTTGGAGGAGGGGGGGGTTTTGGCCTACGAGCAGTACTTC
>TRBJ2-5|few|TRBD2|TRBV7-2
CASSTGGGQETQYF
TGTGCCAGCAGTACAGGCGGGGGCCAAGAGACCCAGTACTTC
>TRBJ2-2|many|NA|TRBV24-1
CATSEIRTGELFF
TGTGCCACCAGTGAAATCCGGACAGGGGAGCTGTTTTTT
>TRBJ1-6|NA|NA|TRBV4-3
CASSPRWESLLVPLHF
TGCGCCAGCAGCCCCCGTTGGGAGAGCCTTTTAGTCCCCCTCCACTTT
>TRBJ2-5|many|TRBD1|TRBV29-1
CSVGQGLETQYF
TGCAGCGTCGGACAGGGGTTAGAGACCCAGTACTTC
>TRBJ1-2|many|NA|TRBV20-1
CSAKRPYGYTF
TGCAGTGCTAAAAGACCGTATGGCTACACCTTC
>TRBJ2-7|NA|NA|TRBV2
CASSPTRNEQYF
TGTGCCAGCAGTCCTACTAGGAACGAGCAGTACTTC
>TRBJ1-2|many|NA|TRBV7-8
CASSLTDGNYGYTF
TGTGCCAGCAGCTTGACCGACGGTAACTATGGCTACACCTTC
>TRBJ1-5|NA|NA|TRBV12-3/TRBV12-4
CASREADQPQHF
TGTGCCAGCAGGGAGGCGGATCAGCCCCAGCATTTT
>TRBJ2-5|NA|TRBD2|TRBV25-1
CAWSRGGGGEWETQYF
TGTGCCTGGAGTAGAGGCGGGGGGGGAGAGTGGGAGACCCAGTACTTC
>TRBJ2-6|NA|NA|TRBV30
CAWSFPGANVLTF
TGTGCCTGGAGTTTCCCTGGGGCCAACGTCCTGACTTTC
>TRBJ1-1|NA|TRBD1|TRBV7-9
CASSARQGAETEAFF
TGTGCCAGCAGCGCCCGACAGGGGGCGGAAACTGAAGCTTTCTTT
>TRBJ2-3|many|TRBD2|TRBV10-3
CAIIDSGTDTQYF
TGTGCCATCATCGATAGCGGGACAGATACGCAGTATTTT
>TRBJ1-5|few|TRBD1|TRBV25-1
CARVWTGGFFNQPQHF
TGTGCCAGGGTTTGGACAGGGGGCTTCTTCAATCAGCCCCAGCATTTT
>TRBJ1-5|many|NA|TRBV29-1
CSVRDKAMSQPQHF
TGCAGCGTTCGGGACAAGGCCATGTCACAGCCCCAGCATTTT
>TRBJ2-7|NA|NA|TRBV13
CASSDSSSVNEQYF
TGTGCCAGCAGCGACAGCAGTTCGGTGAACGAGCAGTACTTC
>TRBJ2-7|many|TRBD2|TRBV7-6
CASSSPSGRFYEQYF
TGTGCCAGCAGCTCTCCTAGCGGGAGATTCTACGAGCAGTACTTC
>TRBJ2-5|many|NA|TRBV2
CASSEVRGEETQYF
TGTGCCAGCAGTGAAGTGAGAGGGGAGGAGACCCAGTACTTC
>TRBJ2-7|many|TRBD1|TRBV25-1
CASSTPRTGGSSEQYF
TGTGCCAGCAGCACCCCCAGGACAGGGGGCTCGAGCGAGCAGTACTTC
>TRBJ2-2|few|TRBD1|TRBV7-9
CASSRPPDRRYTGELFF
TGTGCCAGCAGCCGGCCCCCGGACAGGAGATACACCGGGGAGCTGTTTTTT
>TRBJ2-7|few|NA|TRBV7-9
CASSPPEAIGTYEQYF
TGTGCCAGCAGCCCCCCTGAAGCAATTGGGACCTACGAGCAGTACTTC
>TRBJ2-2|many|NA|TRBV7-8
CASSSGGWELFF
TGTGCCAGCAGCTCAGGAGGTTGGGAGCTGTTTTTT
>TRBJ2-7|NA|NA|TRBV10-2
CASSKTQTATYEQYF
TGTGCCAGCAGCAAGACCCAGACAGCTACCTACGAGCAGTACTTC
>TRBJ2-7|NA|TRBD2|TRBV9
CASSQPPGGTTYEQYF
TGTGCCAGCAGCCAGCCCCCGGGGGGAACCACCTACGAGCAGTACTTC
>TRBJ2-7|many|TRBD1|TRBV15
CATSRVSGTGGPYEQYF
TGTGCCACCAGCAGGGTATCGGGGACAGGGGGCCCCTACGAGCAGTACTTC
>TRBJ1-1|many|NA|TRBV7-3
CASSPGTRYQNTEAFF
TGTGCCAGCAGCCCCGGGACACGATATCAGAACACTGAAGCTTTCTTT
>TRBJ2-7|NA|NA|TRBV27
CASTSRGSYEQYF
TGTGCCAGCACGTCGAGGGGGTCCTACGAGCAGTACTTC
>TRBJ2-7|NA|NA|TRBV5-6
CASSQGSRAGAYEQYF
TGTGCCAGCAGCCAAGGGTCCCGGGCAGGGGCGTACGAGCAGTACTTC
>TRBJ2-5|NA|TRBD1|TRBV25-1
CASVGQGFQETQYF
TGTGCTAGTGTGGGACAGGGGTTCCAAGAGACCCAGTACTTC
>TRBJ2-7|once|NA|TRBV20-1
CSARDRPQAAEYF
TGCAGTGCTAGAGATCGCCCGCAGGCCGCAGAGTACTTC
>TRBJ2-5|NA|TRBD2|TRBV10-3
CATREAGNQETQYF
TGTGCCACCAGGGAAGCGGGAAACCAAGAGACCCAGTACTTC
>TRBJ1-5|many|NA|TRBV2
CASIRDTNQPQHF
TGTGCCAGTATTAGGGACACCAATCAGCCCCAGCATTTT
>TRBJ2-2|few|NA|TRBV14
CASSQRKRALNTGELFF
TGTGCCAGCAGCCAAAGGAAGAGGGCTTTGAACACCGGGGAGCTGTTTTTT
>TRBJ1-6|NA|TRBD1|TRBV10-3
CASTTTGTGSNSPLHF
TGTGCCAGTACCACCACCGGGACAGGGAGCAATTCACCCCTCCACTTT
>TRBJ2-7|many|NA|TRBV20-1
CSARDTQRDYEQYF
TGCAGTGCTAGAGATACGCAACGGGACTACGAGCAGTACTTC
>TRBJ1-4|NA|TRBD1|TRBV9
CASSPGTGVNEKLFF
TGTGCCAGCAGCCCCGGGACAGGCGTTAATGAAAAACTGTTTTTT
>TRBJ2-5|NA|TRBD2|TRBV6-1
CASSSGSGKETQYF
TGTGCCAGCAGTTCGGGTAGCGGGAAAGAGACCCAGTACTTC
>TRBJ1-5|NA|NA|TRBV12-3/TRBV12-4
CASSPAGMDQPQHF
TGTGCCAGCAGCCCAGCCGGGATGGATCAGCCCCAGCATTTT
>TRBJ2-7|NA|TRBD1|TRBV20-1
CSASRPGQTYEQYF
TGCAGTGCTAGTAGACCGGGACAGACCTACGAGCAGTACTTC
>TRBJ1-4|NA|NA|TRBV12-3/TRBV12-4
CASSTARRMDEKLFF
TGTGCCAGCAGTACCGCCAGGAGGATGGATGAAAAACTGTTTTTT
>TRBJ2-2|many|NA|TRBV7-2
CASSLGGDTGELFF
TGTGCCAGCAGCTTAGGAGGGGACACCGGGGAGCTGTTTTTT
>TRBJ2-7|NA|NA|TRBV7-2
CASSRDANTGELYF
TGTGCCAGCAGCCGGGACGCGAACACCGGGGAGCTGTACTTC
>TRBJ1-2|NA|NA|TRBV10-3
CAISGTTNYGYTF
TGTGCCATCAGCGGAACAACGAACTATGGCTACACCTTC
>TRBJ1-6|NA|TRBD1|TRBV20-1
CSAEPGTGRSPLHF
TGCAGTGCTGAGCCGGGGACAGGGCGTTCACCCCTCCACTTT
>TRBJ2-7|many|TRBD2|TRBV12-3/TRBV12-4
CASSTTVLRGDF
TGTGCCAGCAGTACGACAGTCCTACGGGGGGACTTC
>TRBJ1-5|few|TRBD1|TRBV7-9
CASSQGGREPQHF
TGTGCCAGCAGCCAAGGGGGCCGGGAGCCCCAGCATTTT
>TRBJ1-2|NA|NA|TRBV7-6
CASSNPGPSYGYTF
TGTGCCAGCAGCAACCCGGGACCGAGCTATGGCTACACCTTC
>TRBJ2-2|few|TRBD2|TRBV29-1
CSVVSGRGTGELFF
TGCAGCGTTGTGAGCGGGAGGGGTACCGGGGAGCTGTTTTTT